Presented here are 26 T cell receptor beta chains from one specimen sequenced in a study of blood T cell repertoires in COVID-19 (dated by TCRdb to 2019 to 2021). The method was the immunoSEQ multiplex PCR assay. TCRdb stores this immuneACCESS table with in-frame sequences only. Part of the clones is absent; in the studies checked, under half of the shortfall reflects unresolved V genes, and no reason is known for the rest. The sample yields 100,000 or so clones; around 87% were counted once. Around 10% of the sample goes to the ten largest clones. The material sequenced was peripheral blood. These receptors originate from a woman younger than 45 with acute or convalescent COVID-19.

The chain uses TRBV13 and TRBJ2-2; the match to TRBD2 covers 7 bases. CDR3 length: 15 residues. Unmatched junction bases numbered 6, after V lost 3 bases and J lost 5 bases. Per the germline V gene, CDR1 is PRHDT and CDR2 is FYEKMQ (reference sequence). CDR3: CASSLPSGSTGELFF. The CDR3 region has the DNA TGTGCCAGCAGCTTGCCTAGCGGCTCAACCGGGGAGCTGTTTTTT. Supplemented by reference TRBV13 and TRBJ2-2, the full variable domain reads AAGVIQSPRHLIKEKRETATLKCYPIPRHDTVYWYQQGPGQDPQFLISFYEKMQSDKGSIPDRFSAQQFSDYHSELNMSSLELGDSALYFCASSLPSGSTGELFFGEGSRLTVL.

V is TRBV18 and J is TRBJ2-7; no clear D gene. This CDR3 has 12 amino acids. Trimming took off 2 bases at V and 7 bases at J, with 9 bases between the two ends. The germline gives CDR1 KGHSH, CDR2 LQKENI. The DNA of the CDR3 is TGTGCCAGCTCACCAGCCTACGCGGAGCAGTACTTC. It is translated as CASSPAYAEQYF.

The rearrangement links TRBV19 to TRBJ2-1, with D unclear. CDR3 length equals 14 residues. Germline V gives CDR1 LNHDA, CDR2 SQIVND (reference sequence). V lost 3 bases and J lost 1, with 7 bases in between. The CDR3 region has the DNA TGTGCCAGTAGTATGCAGGCATCCTACAATGAGCAGTTCTTC. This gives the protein CASSMQASYNEQFF.

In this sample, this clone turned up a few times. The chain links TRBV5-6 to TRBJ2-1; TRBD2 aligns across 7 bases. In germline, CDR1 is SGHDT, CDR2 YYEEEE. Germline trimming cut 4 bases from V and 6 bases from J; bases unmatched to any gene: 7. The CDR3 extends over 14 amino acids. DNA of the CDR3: TGTGCCAGCAGCCCCTGGGAGCGGGGCAATGAGCAGTTCTTC. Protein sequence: CASSPWERGNEQFF.

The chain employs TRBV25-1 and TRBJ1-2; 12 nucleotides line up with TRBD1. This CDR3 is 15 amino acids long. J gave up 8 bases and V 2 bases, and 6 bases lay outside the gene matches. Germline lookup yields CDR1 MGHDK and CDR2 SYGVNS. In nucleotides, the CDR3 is TGTGCCAGCAGTGAAGGGGGACAGGGGGCGCCCGGCTACACCTTC. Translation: CASSEGGQGAPGYTF.

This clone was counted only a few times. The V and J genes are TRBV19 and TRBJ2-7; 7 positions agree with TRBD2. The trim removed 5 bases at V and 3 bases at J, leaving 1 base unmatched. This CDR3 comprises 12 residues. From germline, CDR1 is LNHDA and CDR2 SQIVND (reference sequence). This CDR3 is CASSPSGYEQYF. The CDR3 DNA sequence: TGTGCCAGTAGTCCTAGCGGCTACGAGCAGTACTTC.

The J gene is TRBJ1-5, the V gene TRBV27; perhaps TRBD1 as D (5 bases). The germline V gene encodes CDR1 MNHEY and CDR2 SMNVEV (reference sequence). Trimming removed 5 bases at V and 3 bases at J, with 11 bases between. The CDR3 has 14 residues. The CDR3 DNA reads TGTGCCAGCAGTCAAGACAGAGCCAATCAGCCCCAGCATTTT. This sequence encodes CASSQDRANQPQHF.

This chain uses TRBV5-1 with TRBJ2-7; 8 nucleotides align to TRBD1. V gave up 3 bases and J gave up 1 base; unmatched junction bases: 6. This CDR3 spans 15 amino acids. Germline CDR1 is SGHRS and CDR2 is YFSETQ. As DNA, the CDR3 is TGCGCCAGCAGCTATGGACAGGGAGAGTCCTACGAGCAGTACTTC. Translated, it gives CASSYGQGESYEQYF.

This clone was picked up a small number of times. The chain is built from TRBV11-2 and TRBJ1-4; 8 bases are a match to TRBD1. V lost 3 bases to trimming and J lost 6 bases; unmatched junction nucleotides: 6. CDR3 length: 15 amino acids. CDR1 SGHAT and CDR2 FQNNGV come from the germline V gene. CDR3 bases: TGTGCCAGCAGCTTCGGGCAGGGGGCTTATGAAAAACTGTTTTTT. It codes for CASSFGQGAYEKLFF.

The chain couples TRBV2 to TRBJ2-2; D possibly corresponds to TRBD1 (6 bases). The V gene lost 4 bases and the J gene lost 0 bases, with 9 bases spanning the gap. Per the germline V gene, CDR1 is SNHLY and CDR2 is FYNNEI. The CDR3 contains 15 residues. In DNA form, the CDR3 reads TGTGCCAGCAGTGCAGCAGGGGCGAACACCGGGGAGCTGTTTTTT. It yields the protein CASSAAGANTGELFF.

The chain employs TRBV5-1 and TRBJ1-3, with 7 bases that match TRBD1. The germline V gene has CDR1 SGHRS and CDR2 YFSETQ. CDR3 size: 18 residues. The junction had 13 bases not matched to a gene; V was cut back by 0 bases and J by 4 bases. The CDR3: CASSLGPTDRAAGNTIYF. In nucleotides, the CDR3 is TGCGCCAGCAGCTTGGGGCCCACAGACAGGGCAGCAGGAAACACCATATATTTT. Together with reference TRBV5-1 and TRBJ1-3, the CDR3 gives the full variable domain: KAGVTQTPRYLIKTRGQQVTLSCSPISGHRSVSWYQQTPGQGLQFLFEYFSETQRNKGNFPGRFSGRQFSNSRSEMNVSTLELGDSALYLCASSLGPTDRAAGNTIYFGEGSWLTVV.

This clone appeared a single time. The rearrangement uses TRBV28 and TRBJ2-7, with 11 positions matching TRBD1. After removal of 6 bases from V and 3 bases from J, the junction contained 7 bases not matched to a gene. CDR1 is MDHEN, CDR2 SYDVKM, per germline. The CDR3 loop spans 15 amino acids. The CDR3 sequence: CASRASGTGGYEQYF. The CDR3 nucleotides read TGTGCCAGCAGAGCTTCCGGGACAGGGGGCTACGAGCAGTACTTC.

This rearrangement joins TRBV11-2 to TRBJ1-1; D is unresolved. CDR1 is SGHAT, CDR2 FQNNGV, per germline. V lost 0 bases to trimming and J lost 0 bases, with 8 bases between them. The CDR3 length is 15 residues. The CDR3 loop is CASSLDSGMNTEAFF. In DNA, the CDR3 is TGTGCCAGCAGCTTAGATTCGGGAATGAACACTGAAGCTTTCTTT. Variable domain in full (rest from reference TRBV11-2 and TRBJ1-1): EAGVAQSPRYKIIEKRQSVAFWCNPISGHATLYWYQQILGQGPKLLIQFQNNGVVDDSQLPKDRFSAERLKGVDSTLKIQPAKLEDSAVYLCASSLDSGMNTEAFFGQGTRLTVV.

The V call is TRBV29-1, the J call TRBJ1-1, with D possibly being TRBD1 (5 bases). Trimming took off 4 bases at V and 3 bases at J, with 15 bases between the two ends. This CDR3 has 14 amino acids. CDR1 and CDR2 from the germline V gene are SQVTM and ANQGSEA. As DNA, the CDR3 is TGCAGCGTTGGACAGCCGCCCGGAGACACTGAAGCTTTCTTT. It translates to CSVGQPPGDTEAFF. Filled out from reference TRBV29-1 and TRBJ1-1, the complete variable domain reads SAVISQKPSRDICQRGTSLTIQCQVDSQVTMMFWYRQQPGQSLTLIATANQGSEATYESGFVIDKFPISRPNLTFSTLTVSNMSPEDSSIYLCSVGQPPGDTEAFFGQGTRLTVV.

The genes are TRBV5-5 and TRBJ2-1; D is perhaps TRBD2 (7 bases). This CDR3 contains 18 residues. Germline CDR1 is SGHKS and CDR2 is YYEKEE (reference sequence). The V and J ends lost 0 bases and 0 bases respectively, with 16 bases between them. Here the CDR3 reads CASSLALRGRASYNEQFF. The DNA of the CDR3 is TGTGCCAGCAGCTTGGCCTTAAGGGGGAGGGCCTCCTACAATGAGCAGTTCTTC.

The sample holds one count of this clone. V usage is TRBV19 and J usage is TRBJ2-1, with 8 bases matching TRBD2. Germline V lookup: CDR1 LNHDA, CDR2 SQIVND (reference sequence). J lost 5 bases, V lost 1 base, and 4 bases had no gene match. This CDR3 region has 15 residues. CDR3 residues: CASSIASGSHNEQFF. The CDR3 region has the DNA TGTGCCAGTAGTATAGCTAGCGGGTCGCACAATGAGCAGTTCTTC. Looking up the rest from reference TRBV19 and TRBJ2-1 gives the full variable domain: DGGITQSPKYLFRKEGQNVTLSCEQNLNHDAMYWYRQDPGQGLRLIYYSQIVNDFQKGDIAEGYSVSREKKESFPLTVTSAQKNPTAFYLCASSIASGSHNEQFFGPGTRLTVL.

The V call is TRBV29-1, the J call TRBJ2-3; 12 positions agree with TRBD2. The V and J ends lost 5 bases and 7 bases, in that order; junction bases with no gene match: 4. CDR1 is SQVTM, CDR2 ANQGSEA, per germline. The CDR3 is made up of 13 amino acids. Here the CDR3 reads CSVSGLAGHTQYF. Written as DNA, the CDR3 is TGCAGCGTTTCTGGACTAGCGGGACATACGCAGTATTTT.

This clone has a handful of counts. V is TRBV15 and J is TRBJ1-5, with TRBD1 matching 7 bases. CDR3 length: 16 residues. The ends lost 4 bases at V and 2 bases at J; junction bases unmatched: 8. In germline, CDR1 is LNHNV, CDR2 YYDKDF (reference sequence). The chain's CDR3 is CATSTSDRARNQPQHF. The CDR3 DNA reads TGTGCCACCAGCACCTCCGACAGGGCACGCAATCAGCCCCAGCATTTT. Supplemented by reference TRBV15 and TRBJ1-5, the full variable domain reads DAMVIQNPRYQVTQFGKPVTLSCSQTLNHNVMYWYQQKSSQAPKLLFHYYDKDFNNEADTPDNFQSRRPNTSFCFLDIRSPGLGDTAMYLCATSTSDRARNQPQHFGDGTRLSIL.

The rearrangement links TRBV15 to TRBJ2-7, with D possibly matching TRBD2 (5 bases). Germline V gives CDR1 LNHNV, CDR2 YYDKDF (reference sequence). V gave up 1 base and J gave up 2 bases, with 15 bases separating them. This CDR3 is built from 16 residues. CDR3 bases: TGTGCCACCAGCAGAGCGGGAACGGCTACTCCCTACGAGCAGTACTTC. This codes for CATSRAGTATPYEQYF.

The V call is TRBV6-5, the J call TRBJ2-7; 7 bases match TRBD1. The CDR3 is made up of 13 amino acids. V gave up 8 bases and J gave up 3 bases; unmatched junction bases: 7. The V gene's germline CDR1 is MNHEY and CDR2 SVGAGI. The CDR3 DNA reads TGTGCCAGCGGACGGGACAGAGACTACGAGCAGTACTTC. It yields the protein CASGRDRDYEQYF.

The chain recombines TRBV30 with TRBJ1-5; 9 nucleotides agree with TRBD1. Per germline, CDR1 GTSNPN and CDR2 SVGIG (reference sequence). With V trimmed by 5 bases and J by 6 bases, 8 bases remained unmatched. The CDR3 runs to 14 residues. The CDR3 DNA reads TGTGCCTGGGGGGAAACAGGGGGCGGTCAGCCCCAGCATTTT. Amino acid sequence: CAWGETGGGQPQHF. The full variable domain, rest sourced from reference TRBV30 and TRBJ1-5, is SQTIHQWPATLVQPVGSPLSLECTVEGTSNPNLYWYRQAAGRGLQLLFYSVGIGQISSEVPQNLSASRPQDRQFILSSKKLLLSDSGFYLCAWGETGGGQPQHFGDGTRLSIL.

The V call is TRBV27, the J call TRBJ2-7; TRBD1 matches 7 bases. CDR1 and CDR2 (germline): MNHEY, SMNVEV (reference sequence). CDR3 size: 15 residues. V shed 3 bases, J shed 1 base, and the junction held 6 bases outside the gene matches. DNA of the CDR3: TGTGCCAGCAGTTTCAAAGACAGGGAGTCCTACGAGCAGTACTTC. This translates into CASSFKDRESYEQYF.

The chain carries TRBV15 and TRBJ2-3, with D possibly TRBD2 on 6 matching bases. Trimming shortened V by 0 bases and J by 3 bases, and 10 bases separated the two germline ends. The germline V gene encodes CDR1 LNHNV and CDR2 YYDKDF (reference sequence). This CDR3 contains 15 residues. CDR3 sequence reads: CATSREWLATDTQYF. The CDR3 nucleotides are TGTGCCACCAGCAGAGAGTGGCTAGCGACAGATACGCAGTATTTT.

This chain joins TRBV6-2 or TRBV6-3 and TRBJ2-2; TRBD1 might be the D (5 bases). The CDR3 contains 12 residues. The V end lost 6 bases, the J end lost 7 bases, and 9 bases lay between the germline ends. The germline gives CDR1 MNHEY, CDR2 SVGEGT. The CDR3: CASSHDSGELFF. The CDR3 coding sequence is TGTGCCAGCAGCCACGACAGCGGGGAGCTGTTTTTT.

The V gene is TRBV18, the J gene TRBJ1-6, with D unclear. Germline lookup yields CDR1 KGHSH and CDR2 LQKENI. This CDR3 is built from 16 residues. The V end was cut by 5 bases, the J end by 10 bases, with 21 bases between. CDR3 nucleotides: TGTGCCAGCTCAACGGGATCTTGGGAGGGCAAATCACCCCTCCACTTT. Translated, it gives CASSTGSWEGKSPLHF.

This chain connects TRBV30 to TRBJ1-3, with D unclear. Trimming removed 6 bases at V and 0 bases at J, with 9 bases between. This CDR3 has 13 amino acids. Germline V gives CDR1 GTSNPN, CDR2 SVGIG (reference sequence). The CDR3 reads CACTAASGNTIYF. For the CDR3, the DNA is TGTGCCTGTACAGCAGCCTCTGGAAACACCATATATTTT. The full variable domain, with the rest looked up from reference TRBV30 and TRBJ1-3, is SQTIHQWPATLVQPVGSPLSLECTVEGTSNPNLYWYRQAAGRGLQLLFYSVGIGQISSEVPQNLSASRPQDRQFILSSKKLLLSDSGFYLCACTAASGNTIYFGEGSWLTVV.